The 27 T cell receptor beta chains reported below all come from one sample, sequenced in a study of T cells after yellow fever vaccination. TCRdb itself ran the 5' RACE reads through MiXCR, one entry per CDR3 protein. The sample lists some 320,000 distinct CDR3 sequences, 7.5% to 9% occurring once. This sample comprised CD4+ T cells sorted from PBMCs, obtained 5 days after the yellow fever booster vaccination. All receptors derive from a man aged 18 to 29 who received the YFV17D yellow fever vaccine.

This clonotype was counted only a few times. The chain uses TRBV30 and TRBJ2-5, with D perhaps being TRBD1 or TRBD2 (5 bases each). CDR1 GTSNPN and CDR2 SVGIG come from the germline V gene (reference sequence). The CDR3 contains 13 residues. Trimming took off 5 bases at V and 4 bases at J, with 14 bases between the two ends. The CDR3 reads CAWDMGVRETQYF. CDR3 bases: TGTGCCTGGGACATGGGGGTGAGAGAGACCCAGTACTTC.

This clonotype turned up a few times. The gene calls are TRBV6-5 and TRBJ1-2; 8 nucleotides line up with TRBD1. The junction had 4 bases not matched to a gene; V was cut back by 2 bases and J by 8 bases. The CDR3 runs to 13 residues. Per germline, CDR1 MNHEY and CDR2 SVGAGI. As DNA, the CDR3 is TGTGCCAGCAGTTACGACAGGGGAAGCGGCTACACCTTC. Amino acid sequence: CASSYDRGSGYTF.

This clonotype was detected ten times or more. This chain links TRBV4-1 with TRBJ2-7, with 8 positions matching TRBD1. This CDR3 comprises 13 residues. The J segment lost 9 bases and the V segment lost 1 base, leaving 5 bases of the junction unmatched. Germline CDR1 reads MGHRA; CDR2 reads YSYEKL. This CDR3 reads CASSQGIGTGQYV. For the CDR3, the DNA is TGCGCCAGCAGCCAAGGAATCGGGACAGGGCAGTACGTC.

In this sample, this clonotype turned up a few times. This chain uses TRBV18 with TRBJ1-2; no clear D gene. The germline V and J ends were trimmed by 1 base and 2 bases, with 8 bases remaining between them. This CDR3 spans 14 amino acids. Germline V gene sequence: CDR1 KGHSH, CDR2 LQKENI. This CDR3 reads CASSPRYGNYGYTF. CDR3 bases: TGTGCCAGCTCACCACGGTACGGAAACTATGGCTACACCTTC. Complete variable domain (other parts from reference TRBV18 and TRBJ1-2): NAGVMQNPRHLVRRRGQEARLRCSPMKGHSHVYWYRQLPEEGLKFMVYLQKENIIDESGMPKERFSAEFPKEGPSILRIQQVVRGDSAAYFCASSPRYGNYGYTFGSGTRLTVV.

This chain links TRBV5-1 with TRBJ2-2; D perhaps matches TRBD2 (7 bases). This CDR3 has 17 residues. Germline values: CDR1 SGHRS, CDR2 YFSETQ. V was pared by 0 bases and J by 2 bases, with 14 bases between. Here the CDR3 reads CASSLARGGGNTGELFF. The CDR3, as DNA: TGCGCCAGCAGCTTGGCCAGGGGCGGGGGCAACACCGGGGAGCTGTTTTTT.

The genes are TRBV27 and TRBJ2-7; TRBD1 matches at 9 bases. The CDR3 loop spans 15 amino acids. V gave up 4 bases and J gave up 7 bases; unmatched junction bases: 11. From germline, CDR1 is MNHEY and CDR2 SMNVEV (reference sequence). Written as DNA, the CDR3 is TGTGCCAGCAGTTCCTCCGGGACAGGGTCTTTTGAGCAGTACTTC. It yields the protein CASSSSGTGSFEQYF.

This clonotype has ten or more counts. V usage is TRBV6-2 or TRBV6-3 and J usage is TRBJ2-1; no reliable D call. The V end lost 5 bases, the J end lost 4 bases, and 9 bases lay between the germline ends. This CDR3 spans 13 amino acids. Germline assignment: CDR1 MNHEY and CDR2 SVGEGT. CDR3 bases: TGTGCCAGCAGTCCGTTGGGTTACAATGAGCAGTTCTTC. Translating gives CASSPLGYNEQFF.

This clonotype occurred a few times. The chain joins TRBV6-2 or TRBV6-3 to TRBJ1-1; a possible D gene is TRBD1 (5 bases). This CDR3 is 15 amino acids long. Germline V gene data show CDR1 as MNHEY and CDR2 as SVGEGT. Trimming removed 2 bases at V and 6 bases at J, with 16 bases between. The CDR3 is CASSYSMQGLSEAFF. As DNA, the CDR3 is TGTGCCAGCAGTTACAGTATGCAGGGACTCTCTGAAGCTTTCTTT.

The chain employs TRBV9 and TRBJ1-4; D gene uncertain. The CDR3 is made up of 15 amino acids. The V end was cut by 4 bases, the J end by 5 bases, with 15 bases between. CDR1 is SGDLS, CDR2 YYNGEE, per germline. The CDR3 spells CASSFTVGFNEKLFF. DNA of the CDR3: TGTGCCAGCAGCTTTACGGTTGGATTCAATGAAAAACTGTTTTTT. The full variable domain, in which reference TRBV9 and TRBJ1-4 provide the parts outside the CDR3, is DSGVTQTPKHLITATGQRVTLRCSPRSGDLSVYWYQQSLDQGLQFLIQYYNGEERAKGNILERFSAQQFPDLHSELNLSSLELGDSALYFCASSFTVGFNEKLFFGSGTQLSVL.

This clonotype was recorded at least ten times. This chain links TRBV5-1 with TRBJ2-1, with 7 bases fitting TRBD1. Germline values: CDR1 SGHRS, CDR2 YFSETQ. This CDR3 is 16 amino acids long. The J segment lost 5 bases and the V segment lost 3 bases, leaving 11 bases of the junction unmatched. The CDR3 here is CASSWGPGQRHNEQFF. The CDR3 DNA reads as TGCGCCAGCAGCTGGGGGCCGGGACAGCGACACAATGAGCAGTTCTTC.

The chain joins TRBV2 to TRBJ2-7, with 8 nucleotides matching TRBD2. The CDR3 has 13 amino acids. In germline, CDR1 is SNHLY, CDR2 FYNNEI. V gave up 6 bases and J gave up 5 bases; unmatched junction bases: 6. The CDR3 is CASRPGLVHEQYF. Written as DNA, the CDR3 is TGTGCCAGCAGACCGGGACTAGTTCACGAGCAGTACTTC.

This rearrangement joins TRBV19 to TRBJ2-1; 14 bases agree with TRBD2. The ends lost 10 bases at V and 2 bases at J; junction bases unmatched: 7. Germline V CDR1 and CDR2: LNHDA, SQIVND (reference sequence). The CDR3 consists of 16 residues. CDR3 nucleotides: TGTGCCACCAGGACTAGCGGGGGGCCAACCTACAATGAGCAGTTCTTC. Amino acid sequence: CATRTSGGPTYNEQFF.

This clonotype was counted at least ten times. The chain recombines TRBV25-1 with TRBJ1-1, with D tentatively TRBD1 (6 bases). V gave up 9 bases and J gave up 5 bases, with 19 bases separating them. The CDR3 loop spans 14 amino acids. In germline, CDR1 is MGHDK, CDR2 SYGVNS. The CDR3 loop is CASSTIQGGTEAFF. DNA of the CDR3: TGTGCCAGTTCAACTATACAGGGAGGGACTGAAGCTTTCTTT.

The CDR3 sequence: CASSQEDRDRVIRDRNEKLFF. In DNA, the CDR3 is TGCGCCAGCAGCCAAGAAGACCGGGACAGGGTGATAAGGGACCGTAATGAAAAACTGTTTTTT. The rearrangement joins TRBV4-1 to TRBJ1-4; 9 nucleotides align to TRBD1. Germline CDR1 is MGHRA and CDR2 is YSYEKL. The J segment lost 4 bases and the V segment lost 0 bases, leaving 18 bases of the junction unmatched. The CDR3 spans 21 residues.

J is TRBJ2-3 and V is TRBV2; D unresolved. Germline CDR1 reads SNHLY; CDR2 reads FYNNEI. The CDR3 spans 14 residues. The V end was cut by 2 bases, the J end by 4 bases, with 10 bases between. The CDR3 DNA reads TGTGCCAGCAGTGAAAGGGTAGGCCCAGATACGCAGTATTTT. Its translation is CASSERVGPDTQYF.

CDR3 in amino acids: CASSPAGDTQYF. As DNA, the CDR3 is TGTGCCAGCAGCCCTGCCGGAGATACGCAGTATTTT. This chain uses TRBV12-3 or TRBV12-4 with TRBJ2-3, with D unresolved. Trimming stripped 6 bases from V and 5 bases from J, with 9 bases between. The CDR3 runs to 12 residues.

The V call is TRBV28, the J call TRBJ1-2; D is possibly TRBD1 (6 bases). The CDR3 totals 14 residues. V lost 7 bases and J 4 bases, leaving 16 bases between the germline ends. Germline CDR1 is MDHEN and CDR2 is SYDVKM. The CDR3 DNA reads TGTGCCAGCACCTCGGGGGGGCGTCCCTATGGCTACACCTTC. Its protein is CASTSGGRPYGYTF.

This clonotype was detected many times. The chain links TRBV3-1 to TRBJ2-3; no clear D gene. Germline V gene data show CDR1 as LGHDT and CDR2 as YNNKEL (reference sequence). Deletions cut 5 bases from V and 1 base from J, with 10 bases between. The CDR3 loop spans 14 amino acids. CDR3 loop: CASSWVKGTDTQYF. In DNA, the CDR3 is TGTGCCAGCAGCTGGGTTAAGGGCACAGATACGCAGTATTTT.

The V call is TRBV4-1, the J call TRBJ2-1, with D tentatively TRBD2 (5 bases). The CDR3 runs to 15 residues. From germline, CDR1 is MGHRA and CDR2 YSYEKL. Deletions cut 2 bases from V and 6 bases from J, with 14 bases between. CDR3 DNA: TGCGCCAGCAGCCAACTTCGGACTGTGCCCAATGAGCAGTTCTTC. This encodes CASSQLRTVPNEQFF.

CDR3 DNA sequence: TGCAGTGCAGAGGGGACTCAAGAGACCCAGTACTTC. Translating it yields CSAEGTQETQYF. V usage is TRBV20-1 and J usage is TRBJ2-5; perhaps TRBD2 as D (6 bases). Per the germline V gene, CDR1 is DFQATT and CDR2 is SNEGSKA (reference sequence). This CDR3 has 12 residues. Trimming left V 6 bases short and J 2 bases short, with 10 bases between.

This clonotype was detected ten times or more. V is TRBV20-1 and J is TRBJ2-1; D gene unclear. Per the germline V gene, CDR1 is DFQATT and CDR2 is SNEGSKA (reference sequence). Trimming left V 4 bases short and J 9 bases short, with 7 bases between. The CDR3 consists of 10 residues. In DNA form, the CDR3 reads TGCAGTGCTAACAACGTTGAGCAGTTCTTC. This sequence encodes CSANNVEQFF.

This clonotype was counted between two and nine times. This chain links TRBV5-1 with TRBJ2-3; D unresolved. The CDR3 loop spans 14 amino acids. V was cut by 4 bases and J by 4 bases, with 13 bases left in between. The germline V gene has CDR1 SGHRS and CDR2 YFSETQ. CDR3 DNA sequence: TGCGCCAGCAGCGATCGCTCGGCAGCAGATACGCAGTATTTT. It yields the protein CASSDRSAADTQYF.

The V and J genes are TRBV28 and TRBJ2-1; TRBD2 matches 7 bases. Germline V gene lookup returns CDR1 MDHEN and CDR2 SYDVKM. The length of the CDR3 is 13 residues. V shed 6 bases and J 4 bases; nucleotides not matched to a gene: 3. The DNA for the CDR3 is TGTGCCAGCAGGGGCGGGGGTTACAATGAGCAGTTCTTC. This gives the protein CASRGGGYNEQFF.

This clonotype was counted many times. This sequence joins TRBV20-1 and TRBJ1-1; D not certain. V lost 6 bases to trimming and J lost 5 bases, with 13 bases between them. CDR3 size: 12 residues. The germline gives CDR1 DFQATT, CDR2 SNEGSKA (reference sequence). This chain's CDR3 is CSAPDGKTEAFF. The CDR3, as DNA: TGCAGTGCCCCGGATGGTAAGACTGAAGCTTTCTTT.

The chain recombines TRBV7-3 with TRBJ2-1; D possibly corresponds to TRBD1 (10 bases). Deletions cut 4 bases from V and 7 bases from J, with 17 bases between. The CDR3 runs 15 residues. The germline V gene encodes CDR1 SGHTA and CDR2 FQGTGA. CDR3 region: CASSSSGDRGNEQFF. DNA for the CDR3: TGTGCCAGCAGCTCTAGCGGGGACAGGGGAAATGAGCAGTTCTTC.

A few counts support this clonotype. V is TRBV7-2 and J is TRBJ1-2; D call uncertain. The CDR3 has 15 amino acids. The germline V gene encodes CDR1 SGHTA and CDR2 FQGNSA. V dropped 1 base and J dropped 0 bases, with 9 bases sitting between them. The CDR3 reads CASSLGRLANYGYTF. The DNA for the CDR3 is TGTGCCAGCAGCTTAGGCAGGCTAGCTAACTATGGCTACACCTTC.

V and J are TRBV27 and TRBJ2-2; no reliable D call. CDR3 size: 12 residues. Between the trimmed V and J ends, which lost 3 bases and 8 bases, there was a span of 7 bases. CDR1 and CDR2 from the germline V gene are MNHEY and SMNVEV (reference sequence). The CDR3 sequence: CASSFRAGELFF. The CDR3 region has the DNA TGTGCCAGCAGTTTCAGAGCGGGGGAGCTGTTTTTT.